A selection of T cell receptor beta chains follows, all from one sample in a study of blood T cells in healthy people across ages. From the 5' RACE reads, TCRdb called clonotypes with MiXCR, one entry per CDR3 protein. The table records 600,000 to 850,000 distinct CDR3 sequences, roughly 43% of them present only once. Sequencing used blood. These receptors all stem from a woman aged 55-70 years in good health. Each CDR3 is given with its conserved first and last residue. Fields, in order: clone size, V gene, D gene, J gene, CDR3 DNA, CDR3 protein. The D gene is left open where the match is weak. Part of the rows lack a size; the others show once, few, many or a class for expanded clones.

.,TRBV29-1,TRBD1,TRBJ2-7,TGCAGCGTTGAGGGCAGGGGGCAATTCTCCTACAATGAGCAGTACTTC,CSVEGRGQFSYNEQYF
few,TRBV20-1,.,TRBJ1-1,TGCAGTGCTAGAGACACAGGGTGGGCTGAAGCTTTCTTT,CSARDTGWAEAFF
.,TRBV5-1,.,TRBJ2-1,TGCGCCAGCAGCTTGTATGAGACCCAGTTCTTC,CASSLYETQFF
many,TRBV4-2,TRBD2,TRBJ2-3,TGTGCCAGCAGCCAAGAAACTAGCGGGCCCGATACGCAGTATTTT,CASSQETSGPDTQYF
.,TRBV6-6,TRBD2,TRBJ2-1,TGTGCCAGCAGTTCTCGGCCGCTAGCGGGGGGGCACAATGAGCAGTTCTTC,CASSSRPLAGGHNEQFF
few,TRBV6-2/TRBV6-3,TRBD2,TRBJ2-5,TGTGCCAGCAGTTACTCGATGGGCCGCACTAGCGGACGAGAGACCCAGTACTTC,CASSYSMGRTSGRETQYF
.,TRBV27,.,TRBJ2-7,TGTGTCAGCAGTTTTGGGGGATACGAGCAGTACTTC,CVSSFGGYEQYF
once,TRBV20-1,TRBD2,TRBJ2-1,TGCAGTGCCAACTCCGGACTAGAGCCTCACAATGAGCAGTTCTTC,CSANSGLEPHNEQFF
many,TRBV7-8,.,TRBJ1-1,TGTGCCAGCAGCTTATTGGGGGCAATGAACACTGAAGCTTTCTTT,CASSLLGAMNTEAFF
.,TRBV5-1,.,TRBJ1-1,TGCGCCAGCAGCGGGTGGACGGGGGACGACACTGAAGCTTTCTTT,CASSGWTGDDTEAFF
few,TRBV7-2,TRBD1,TRBJ1-4,TGTGCCAGCAGCACACCCACAGGGGTAAATGAAAAACTGTTTTTT,CASSTPTGVNEKLFF
.,TRBV20-1,TRBD1,TRBJ2-1,TGCAGTGCTAGGGTCGGACAGGGAATCAATGAGCAGTTCTTC,CSARVGQGINEQFF
.,TRBV6-1,.,TRBJ2-7,TGTGCCAGCATCAATCCGGGGCACCCCTACGAGCAGTACTTC,CASINPGHPYEQYF
.,TRBV28,TRBD2,TRBJ2-1,TGTGCCAGCAGTTCGGCGGGAGATGTCAATGAGCAGTTCTTC,CASSSAGDVNEQFF
.,TRBV20-1,TRBD1,TRBJ2-1,TGCAGTGCTAGACCGGGACAGAGCTCCTGCAATGAACAGTTCTTC,CSARPGQSSCNEQFF
once,TRBV9,.,TRBJ2-7,TGTGCCGGCAGCCCGAGACGGGTGAAGGGTAACAGCTACGAGCAGTACTTC,CAGSPRRVKGNSYEQYF
many,TRBV28,.,TRBJ2-7,TGTGCCAGCAGCTCCGTGTATAGCTCCTACGAGCAGTACTTC,CASSSVYSSYEQYF
few,TRBV20-1,TRBD1,TRBJ1-1,TGCAGTGCTTTCGACAGGGGCGACACTGAAGCTTTCTTT,CSAFDRGDTEAFF
.,TRBV5-1,.,TRBJ1-4,TGCGCCGGCAGCTTGGGGGGTGTTAGTGAAAAACTGTTTTTT,CAGSLGGVSEKLFF